The 20 T cell receptor beta chains listed next were all sequenced from one sample in a study of regulatory T cells in long-lasting Graves disease. In building TCR beta libraries, iRepertoire HTBI primers were used together with Arm-PCR of CDR3 regions. TCRdb ran MiXCR on the multiplex PCR reads and lists one entry per CDR3 protein. The sample yields some 470,000 distinct CDR3 sequences, under 25% seen once. Time point described: persistent/refractory GD, antithyroid drugs over 5 years with positive TRAb. The authors made the TCR library using RNA they extracted from PBMCs. Sequencing used peripheral blood mononuclear cells (PBMCs), obtained when the disease was refractory, from a patient treated with antithyroid drugs. These receptors were collected from a female donor with Graves disease.

The V call is TRBV11-1, the J call TRBJ1-3; no definite D call. Germline CDR1 reads SGHAT; CDR2 reads FQDESV (reference sequence). V was cut by 5 bases and J by 8 bases, with 7 bases left in between. The CDR3 extends over 11 amino acids. The CDR3 DNA sequence: TGTGCCAGCAGCCTAGTGGACACCATATATTTT. Its protein is CASSLVDTIYF.

This chain connects TRBV29-1 to TRBJ1-1, with D perhaps TRBD1 (5 bases). V was clipped by 4 bases and J by 5 bases, with 20 bases between them. This CDR3 spans 15 amino acids. Germline V gives CDR1 SQVTM, CDR2 ANQGSEA. CDR3 bases: TGCAGCGTTGCCCTAAGGCTGGGGCTGGGGACTGAAGCTTTCTTT. This gives the protein CSVALRLGLGTEAFF.

The chain links TRBV6-2 or TRBV6-3 to TRBJ2-7; D is perhaps TRBD1 or TRBD2 (5 bases each). The V gene's germline CDR1 is MNHEY and CDR2 SVGEGT. CDR3 length: 15 residues. Trimming removed 6 bases at V and 3 bases at J, with 18 bases between. CDR3 sequence (DNA): TGTGCCAGCAGCTTTGGGACGGGGAAAAGCTACGAGCAGTACTTC. Residues: CASSFGTGKSYEQYF.

Only a few counts were recorded for this clonotype. V is TRBV6-1 and J is TRBJ2-2; D is ambiguous. Germline lookup yields CDR1 MNHNS and CDR2 SASEGT. This CDR3 has 16 residues. Trimming stripped 6 bases from V and 7 bases from J, with 21 bases between. DNA of the CDR3: TGTGCCAGCAGCCGTTCCGTGGGCCTTGGTGGCGGGGAGCTGTTTTTT. Residues: CASSRSVGLGGGELFF.

In this sample, this clonotype turned up a few times. The rearrangement links TRBV6-2 or TRBV6-3 to TRBJ1-1; no clear D gene. This CDR3 contains 15 residues. The germline V and J ends were trimmed by 2 bases and 3 bases, with 13 bases remaining between them. Germline V lookup: CDR1 MNHEY, CDR2 SVGEGT. The CDR3 DNA reads as TGTGCCAGCAGTTACCAGGAGCCAAGGGACACTGAAGCTTTCTTT. It codes for CASSYQEPRDTEAFF.

This clonotype was counted between two and nine times. The rearrangement links TRBV18 to TRBJ1-1; 9 bases fit TRBD1. The V gene's germline CDR1 is KGHSH and CDR2 LQKENI. Trimming at V came to 4 bases and at J to 6 bases, leaving 6 bases not matched to a gene. The CDR3 is 14 amino acids. CDR3 residues: CASSRPGQGAEAFF. CDR3 bases: TGTGCCAGCTCACGTCCGGGACAGGGCGCTGAAGCTTTCTTT.

This clonotype has more than one count but fewer than ten. The chain joins TRBV5-1 to TRBJ1-3; D possibly corresponds to TRBD1 (5 bases). Trimming cost V 2 bases and J 3 bases, with 12 bases left between them. The V gene's germline CDR1 is SGHRS and CDR2 YFSETQ. CDR3 length equals 15 residues. CDR3 in amino acids: CASSFNQGLGNTIYF. CDR3 DNA: TGCGCCAGCAGCTTTAACCAGGGACTTGGAAACACCATATATTTT.

This clonotype was detected ten times or more. The J gene is TRBJ2-5, the V gene TRBV6-2 or TRBV6-3; no clear D. The CDR3 length is 13 residues. Germline V gives CDR1 MNHEY, CDR2 SVGEGT. V dropped 3 bases and J dropped 2 bases, with 7 bases sitting between them. CDR3 DNA: TGTGCCAGCAGTTATTATGGTCAAGAGACCCAGTACTTC. As protein: CASSYYGQETQYF.

A word on this clonotype: The conserved final phenylalanine or tryptophan is absent from the CDR3, which likely points to a read error. The chain recombines TRBV4-1 with TRBJ1-4; D unclear. Germline-derived CDR1 and CDR2 are MGHRA and YSYEKL. V lost 1 base, J lost 4 bases, and 7 bases lay in between. The CDR3 runs 14 residues. The CDR3 nucleotides read TGCGCCAGCAGCCAAGTAGGATTTAATGAAAAACTGTTTCTT. Translating gives CASSQVGFNEKLFL.

Concerning this clonotype itself: A clone one base away is much larger, so this may be a read error. The chain has TRBV7-3 and TRBJ2-5, with D tentatively TRBD1 or TRBD2 (6 bases each). Per germline, CDR1 SGHTA and CDR2 FQGTGA. This CDR3 is 15 amino acids long. In DNA form, the CDR3 reads TGTGCCAGCAGCTTAGGGGGCGGGGCCCAAGGGACCCAGTACTTC. This codes for CASSLGGGAQGTQYF.

The sample holds many counts of this clonotype. The V call is TRBV10-3, the J call TRBJ1-1; 8 bases align to TRBD1. This CDR3 is 16 amino acids long. V shed 4 bases, J shed 2 bases, and the junction held 9 bases outside the gene matches. Looked up from germline, CDR1 is ENHRY and CDR2 is SYGVKD. The DNA of the CDR3 is TGTGCCATCAGTGGCCCCCGGACAGGGCCTAACACTGAAGCTTTCTTT. Amino acid sequence: CAISGPRTGPNTEAFF.

This chain links TRBV5-1 with TRBJ2-2; D is ambiguous. V was shortened by 4 bases and J by 5 bases, with 12 bases between the two germline ends. Germline V lookup: CDR1 SGHRS, CDR2 YFSETQ. The CDR3 contains 14 residues. CDR3 region: CASSPFSQTGELFF. The DNA of the CDR3 is TGCGCCAGCAGCCCTTTCAGTCAAACCGGGGAGCTGTTTTTT.

The rearrangement links TRBV27 to TRBJ1-6; D is uncertain. CDR1 and CDR2 from the germline V gene are MNHEY and SMNVEV (reference sequence). The CDR3 is 15 amino acids. V gave up 8 bases and J gave up 9 bases, with 20 bases separating them. CDR3 in amino acids: CASQVGVGGGSPLHF. The CDR3 bases are TGTGCCAGCCAAGTCGGGGTTGGTGGTGGTTCACCCCTCCACTTT.

V gene TRBV7-3 combines with J gene TRBJ2-1, with 9 bases fitting TRBD1. Germline CDR1 and CDR2: SGHTA and FQGTGA. With 4 bases clipped from V and 6 bases from J, the junction kept 7 bases outside the gene matches. This CDR3 region has 15 residues. CDR3 DNA: TGTGCCAGCAGCTCCTGGACAGGGGCGGGCAATGAGCAGTTCTTC. It yields the protein CASSSWTGAGNEQFF.

This clonotype was observed many times. The J gene is TRBJ2-5, the V gene TRBV7-2; tentative D call: TRBD2 (6 bases). Deletions cut 5 bases from V and 1 base from J, with 8 bases between. Germline V gene lookup returns CDR1 SGHTA and CDR2 FQGNSA. This CDR3 has 13 amino acids. CDR3 coding DNA: TGTGCCAGCAGCCGGGAGCCCCAAGAGACCCAGTACTTC. The encoded protein is CASSREPQETQYF.

This clonotype has a handful of counts. J is TRBJ2-4 and V is TRBV12-5; D call uncertain. CDR3 length: 15 amino acids. CDR1 and CDR2 from the germline V gene are LGHNT and FRNRAP. Trimming left V 2 bases short and J 3 bases short, with 11 bases between. CDR3 sequence (DNA): TGTGCTAGTGGTTTGTTGGCGATAGGCAAAAACATTCAGTACTTC. It is translated as CASGLLAIGKNIQYF.

This clonotype was observed many times. V usage is TRBV5-4 and J usage is TRBJ1-1; D not resolved. Germline loops: CDR1 SGHNT, CDR2 YYREEE (reference sequence). Trimming cost V 0 bases and J 0 bases, with 9 bases left between them. CDR3 length: 15 residues. Here the CDR3 reads CASSLAGQMNTEAFF. As DNA, the CDR3 is TGTGCCAGCAGCTTGGCCGGGCAGATGAACACTGAAGCTTTCTTT.

This clonotype was found many times. The genes are TRBV20-1 and TRBJ2-5; TRBD2 agrees at 8 bases. CDR3 length: 16 amino acids. V dropped 6 bases and J dropped 4; count of bases not matched to a gene: 16. Per germline, CDR1 DFQATT and CDR2 SNEGSKA (reference sequence). DNA for the CDR3: TGCAGTGCCCCTCGAATGATAGCGGGATGGATAGAGACCCAGTACTTC. Amino acids: CSAPRMIAGWIETQYF.

This clonotype has only a few counts. This chain uses TRBV15 with TRBJ1-4; TRBD1 is a possible D gene (5 bases). This CDR3 is built from 16 residues. V dropped 2 bases and J dropped 8 bases, with 18 bases sitting between them. Per the germline V gene, CDR1 is LNHNV and CDR2 is YYDKDF (reference sequence). The CDR3 sequence: CATSRNSGPSGEKLFF. DNA of the CDR3: TGTGCCACCAGCAGAAACTCGGGACCCTCGGGGGAAAAACTGTTTTTT. The complete variable domain, with remaining parts taken from reference TRBV15 and TRBJ1-4, reads DAMVIQNPRYQVTQFGKPVTLSCSQTLNHNVMYWYQQKSSQAPKLLFHYYDKDFNNEADTPDNFQSRRPNTSFCFLDIRSPGLGDTAMYLCATSRNSGPSGEKLFFGSGTQLSVL.

At least ten counts were recorded for this clonotype. The rearrangement links TRBV12-3 or TRBV12-4 to TRBJ1-4; maybe TRBD1 (6 bases). Trimming took off 3 bases at V and 5 bases at J, with 10 bases between the two ends. The CDR3 consists of 14 residues. The CDR3 is CASSFGGSNEKLFF. In DNA form, the CDR3 reads TGTGCCAGCAGTTTTGGGGGCTCCAATGAAAAACTGTTTTTT.